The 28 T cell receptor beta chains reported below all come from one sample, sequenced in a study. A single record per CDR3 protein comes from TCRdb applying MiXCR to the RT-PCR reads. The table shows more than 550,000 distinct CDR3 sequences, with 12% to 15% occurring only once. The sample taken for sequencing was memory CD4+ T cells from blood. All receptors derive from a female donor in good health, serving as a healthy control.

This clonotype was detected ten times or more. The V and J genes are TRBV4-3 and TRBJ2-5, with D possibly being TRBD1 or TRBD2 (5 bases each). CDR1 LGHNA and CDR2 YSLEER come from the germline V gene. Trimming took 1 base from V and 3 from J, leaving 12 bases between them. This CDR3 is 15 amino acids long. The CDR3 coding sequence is TGCGCCAGCAGCCAAGGGAGAGGGGCGGAAGAGACCCAGTACTTC. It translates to CASSQGRGAEETQYF.

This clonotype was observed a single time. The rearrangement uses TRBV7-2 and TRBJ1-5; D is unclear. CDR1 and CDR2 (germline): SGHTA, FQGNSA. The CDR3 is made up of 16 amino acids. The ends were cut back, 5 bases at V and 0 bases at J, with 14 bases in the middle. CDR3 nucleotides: TGTGCCAGCAGCAACGGACCGAGGAATAGCAATCAGCCCCAGCATTTT. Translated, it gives CASSNGPRNSNQPQHF.

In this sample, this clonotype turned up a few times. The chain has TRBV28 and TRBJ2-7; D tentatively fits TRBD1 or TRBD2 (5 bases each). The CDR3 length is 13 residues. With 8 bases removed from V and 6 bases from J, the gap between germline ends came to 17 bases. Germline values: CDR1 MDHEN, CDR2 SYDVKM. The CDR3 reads CASGDPGSGEQYF. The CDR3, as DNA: TGTGCCAGCGGGGACCCAGGGTCGGGCGAGCAGTACTTC.

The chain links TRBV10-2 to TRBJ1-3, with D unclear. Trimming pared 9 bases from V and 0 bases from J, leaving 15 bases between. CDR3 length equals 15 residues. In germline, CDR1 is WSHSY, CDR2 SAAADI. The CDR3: CASGRDPNSGNTIYF. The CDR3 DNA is TGCGCCAGTGGGAGAGATCCCAACTCTGGAAACACCATATATTTT.

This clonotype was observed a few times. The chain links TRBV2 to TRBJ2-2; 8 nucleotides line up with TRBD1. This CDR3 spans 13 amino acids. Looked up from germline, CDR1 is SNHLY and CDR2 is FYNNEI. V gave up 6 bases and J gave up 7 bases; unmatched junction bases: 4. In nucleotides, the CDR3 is TGTGCCAGCAGCCACACAGGGGGCGGGGAGCTGTTTTTT. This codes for CASSHTGGGELFF. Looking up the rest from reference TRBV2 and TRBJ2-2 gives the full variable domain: EPEVTQTPSHQVTQMGQEVILRCVPISNHLYFYWYRQILGQKVEFLVSFYNNEISEKSEIFDDQFSVERPDGSNFTLKIRSTKLEDSAMYFCASSHTGGGELFFGEGSRLTVL.

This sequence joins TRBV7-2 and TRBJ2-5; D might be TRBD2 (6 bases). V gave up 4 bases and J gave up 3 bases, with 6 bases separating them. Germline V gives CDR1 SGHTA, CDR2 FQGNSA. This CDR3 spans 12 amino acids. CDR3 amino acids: CASSWGEETQYF. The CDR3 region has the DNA TGTGCCAGCAGCTGGGGGGAAGAGACCCAGTACTTC.

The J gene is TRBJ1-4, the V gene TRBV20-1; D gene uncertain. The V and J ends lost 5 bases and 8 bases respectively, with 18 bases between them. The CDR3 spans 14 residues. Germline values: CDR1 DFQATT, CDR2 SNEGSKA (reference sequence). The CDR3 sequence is CSAAAGPMTEKLFF. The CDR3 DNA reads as TGCAGTGCTGCCGCGGGCCCTATGACCGAAAAACTGTTTTTT.

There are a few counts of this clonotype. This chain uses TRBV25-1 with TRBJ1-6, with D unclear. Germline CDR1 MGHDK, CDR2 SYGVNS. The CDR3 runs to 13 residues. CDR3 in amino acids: CAAGGIYNSPLHF. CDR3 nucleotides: TGTGCGGCAGGAGGGATTTATAATTCACCCCTCCACTTT. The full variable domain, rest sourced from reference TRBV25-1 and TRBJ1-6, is EADIYQTPRYLVIGTGKKITLECSQTMGHDKMYWYQQDPGMELHLIHYSYGVNSTEKGDLSSESTVSRIRTEHFPLTLESARPSHTSQYLCAAGGIYNSPLHFGNGTRLTVT.

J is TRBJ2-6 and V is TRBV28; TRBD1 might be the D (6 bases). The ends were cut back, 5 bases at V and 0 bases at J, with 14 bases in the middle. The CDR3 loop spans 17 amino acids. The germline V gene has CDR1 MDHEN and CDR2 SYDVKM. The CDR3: CASSIRTGHSGANVLTF. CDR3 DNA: TGTGCCAGCAGTATCCGGACGGGACACTCTGGGGCCAACGTCCTGACTTTC. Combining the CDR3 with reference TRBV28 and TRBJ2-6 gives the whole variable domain DVKVTQSSRYLVKRTGEKVFLECVQDMDHENMFWYRQDPGLGLRLIYFSYDVKMKEKGDIPEGYSVSREKKERFSLILESASTNQTSMYLCASSIRTGHSGANVLTFGAGSRLTVL.

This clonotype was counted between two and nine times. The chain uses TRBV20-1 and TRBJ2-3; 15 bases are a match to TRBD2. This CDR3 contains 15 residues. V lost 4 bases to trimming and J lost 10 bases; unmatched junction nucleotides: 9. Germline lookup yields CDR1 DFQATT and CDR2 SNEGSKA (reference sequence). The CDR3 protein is CSANAGLAGGLPQYF. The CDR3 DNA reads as TGCAGTGCTAACGCAGGACTAGCGGGGGGGCTTCCGCAGTATTTT.

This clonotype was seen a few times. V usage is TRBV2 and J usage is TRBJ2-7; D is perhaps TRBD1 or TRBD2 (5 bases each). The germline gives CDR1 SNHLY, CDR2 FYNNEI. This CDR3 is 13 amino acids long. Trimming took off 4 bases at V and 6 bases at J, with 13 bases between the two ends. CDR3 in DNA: TGTGCCAGCAGTGTTATCAGGGACCGCGAGCAGTACTTC. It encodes CASSVIRDREQYF. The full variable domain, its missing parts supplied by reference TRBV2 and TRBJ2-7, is EPEVTQTPSHQVTQMGQEVILRCVPISNHLYFYWYRQILGQKVEFLVSFYNNEISEKSEIFDDQFSVERPDGSNFTLKIRSTKLEDSAMYFCASSVIRDREQYFGPGTRLTVT.

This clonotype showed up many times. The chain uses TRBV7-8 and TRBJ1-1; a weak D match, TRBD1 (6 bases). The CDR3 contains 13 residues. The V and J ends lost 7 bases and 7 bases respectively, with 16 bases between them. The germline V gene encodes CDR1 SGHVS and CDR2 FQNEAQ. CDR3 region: CASTPLRGIEAFF. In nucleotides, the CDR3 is TGTGCCAGCACCCCCCTCAGGGGAATTGAAGCTTTCTTT.

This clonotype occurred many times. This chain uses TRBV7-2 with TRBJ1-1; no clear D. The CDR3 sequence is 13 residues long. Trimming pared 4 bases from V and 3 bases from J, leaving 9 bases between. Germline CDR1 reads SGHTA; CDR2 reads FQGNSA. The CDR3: CASSSTEDTEAFF. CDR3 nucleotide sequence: TGTGCCAGCAGCTCCACCGAGGACACTGAAGCTTTCTTT.

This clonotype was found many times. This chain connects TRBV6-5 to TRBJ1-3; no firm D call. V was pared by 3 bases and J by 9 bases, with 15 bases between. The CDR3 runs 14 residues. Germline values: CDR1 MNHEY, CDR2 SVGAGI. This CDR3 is CASSYGESEVTIYF. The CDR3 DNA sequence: TGTGCCAGCAGTTATGGGGAGTCGGAGGTCACCATATATTTT.

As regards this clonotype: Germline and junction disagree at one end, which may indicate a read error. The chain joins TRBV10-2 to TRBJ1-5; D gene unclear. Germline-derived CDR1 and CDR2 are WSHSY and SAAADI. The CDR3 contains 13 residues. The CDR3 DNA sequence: TGCGCCAGCAGTGAGTCGAAGGAGGGCCCAAGGGATTTT. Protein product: CASSESKEGPRDF.

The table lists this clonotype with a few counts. This CDR3 reads CASSHQDRGNNEQFF. CDR3 bases: TGTGCCAGCAGCCACCAGGACAGGGGTAACAATGAGCAGTTCTTC. V and J are TRBV3-1 and TRBJ2-1, with 9 bases matching TRBD1. The J segment lost 5 bases and the V segment lost 3 bases, leaving 5 bases of the junction unmatched. The CDR3 sequence is 15 residues long. Germline CDR1 is LGHDT and CDR2 is YNNKEL (reference sequence).

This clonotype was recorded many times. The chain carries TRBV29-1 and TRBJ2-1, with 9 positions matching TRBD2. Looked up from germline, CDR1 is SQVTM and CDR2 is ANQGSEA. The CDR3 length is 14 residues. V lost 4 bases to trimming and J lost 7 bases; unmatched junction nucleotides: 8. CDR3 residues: CSVAYSGRQNEQFF. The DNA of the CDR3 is TGCAGCGTTGCGTATAGCGGGAGACAGAATGAGCAGTTCTTC.

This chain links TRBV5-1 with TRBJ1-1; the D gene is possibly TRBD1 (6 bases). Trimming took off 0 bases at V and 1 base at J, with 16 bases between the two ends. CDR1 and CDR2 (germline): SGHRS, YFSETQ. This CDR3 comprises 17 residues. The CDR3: CASSLDPQGQGNTEAFF. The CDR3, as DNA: TGCGCCAGCAGCTTGGACCCCCAGGGGCAGGGGAACACTGAAGCTTTCTTT.

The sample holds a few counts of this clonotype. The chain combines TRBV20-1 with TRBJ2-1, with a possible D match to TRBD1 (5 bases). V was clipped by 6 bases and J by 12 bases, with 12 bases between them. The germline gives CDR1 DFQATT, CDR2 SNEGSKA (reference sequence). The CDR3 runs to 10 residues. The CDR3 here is CSALRVGQFF. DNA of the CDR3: TGCAGTGCACTCAGGGTGGGGCAGTTCTTC.

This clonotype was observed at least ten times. The CDR3 loop is CASSSRDRYHEQYF. The CDR3 DNA is TGTGCCAGCAGCTCCCGGGACAGGTACCACGAGCAGTACTTC. The chain links TRBV7-2 to TRBJ2-7, with 8 bases that match TRBD1. In germline, CDR1 is SGHTA, CDR2 FQGNSA. The CDR3 covers 14 residues. With V trimmed by 4 bases and J by 5 bases, 7 bases remained unmatched.

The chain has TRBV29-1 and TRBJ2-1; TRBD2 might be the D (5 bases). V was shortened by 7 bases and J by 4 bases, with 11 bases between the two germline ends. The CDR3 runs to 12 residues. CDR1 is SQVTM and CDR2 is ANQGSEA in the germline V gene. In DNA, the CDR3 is TGCAGCGGCGACGGGATTTACAATGAGCAGTTCTTC. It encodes CSGDGIYNEQFF.

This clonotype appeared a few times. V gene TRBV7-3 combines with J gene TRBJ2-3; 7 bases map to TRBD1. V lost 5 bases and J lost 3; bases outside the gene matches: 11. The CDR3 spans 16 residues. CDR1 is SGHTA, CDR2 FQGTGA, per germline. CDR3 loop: CASSPREGGRTDTQYF. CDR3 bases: TGTGCCAGCAGCCCCAGGGAAGGGGGCAGGACAGATACGCAGTATTTT. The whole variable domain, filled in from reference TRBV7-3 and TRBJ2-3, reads GAGVSQTPSNKVTEKGKYVELRCDPISGHTALYWYRQSLGQGPEFLIYFQGTGAADDSGLPNDRFFAVRPEGSVSTLKIQRTERGDSAVYLCASSPREGGRTDTQYFGPGTRLTVL.

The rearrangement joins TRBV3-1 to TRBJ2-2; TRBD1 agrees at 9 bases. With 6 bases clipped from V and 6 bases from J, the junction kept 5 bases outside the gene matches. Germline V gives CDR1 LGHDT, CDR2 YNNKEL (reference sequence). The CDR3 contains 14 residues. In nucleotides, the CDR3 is TGTGCCAGCAGACGGACAGGGGTGGCCGGGGAGCTGTTTTTT. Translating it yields CASRRTGVAGELFF.

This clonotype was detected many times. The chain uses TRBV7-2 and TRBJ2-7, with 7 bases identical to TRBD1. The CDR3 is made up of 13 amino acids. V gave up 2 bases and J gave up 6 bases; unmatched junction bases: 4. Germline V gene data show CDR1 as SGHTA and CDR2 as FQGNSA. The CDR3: CASSLNTGAEQYF. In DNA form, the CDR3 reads TGTGCCAGCAGCTTAAACACAGGGGCCGAGCAGTACTTC.

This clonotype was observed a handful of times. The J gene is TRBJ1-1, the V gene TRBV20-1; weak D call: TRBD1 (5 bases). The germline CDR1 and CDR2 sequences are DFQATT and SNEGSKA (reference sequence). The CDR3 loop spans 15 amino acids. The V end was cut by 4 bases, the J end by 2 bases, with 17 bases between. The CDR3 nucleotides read TGCAGTGCTAAAAACGGACACACGGGAAACACTGAAGCTTTCTTT. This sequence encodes CSAKNGHTGNTEAFF.

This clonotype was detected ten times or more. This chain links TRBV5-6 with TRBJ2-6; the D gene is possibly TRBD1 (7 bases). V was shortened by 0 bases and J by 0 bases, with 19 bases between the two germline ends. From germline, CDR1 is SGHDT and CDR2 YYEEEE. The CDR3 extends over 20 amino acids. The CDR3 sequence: CASSLAAGTGAPSGANVLTF. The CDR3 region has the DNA TGTGCCAGCAGCTTGGCCGCGGGAACAGGGGCTCCCTCTGGGGCCAACGTCCTGACTTTC.

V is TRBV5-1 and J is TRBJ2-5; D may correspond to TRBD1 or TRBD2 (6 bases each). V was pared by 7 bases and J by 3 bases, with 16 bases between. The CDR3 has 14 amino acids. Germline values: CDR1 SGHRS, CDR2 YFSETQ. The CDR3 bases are TGCGCCAGCGGAACGGGGGCTATAGAAGAGACCCAGTACTTC. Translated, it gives CASGTGAIEETQYF.

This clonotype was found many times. CDR3 region: CASSQDEGARGSSNQPQHF. CDR3 in DNA: TGTGCCAGCAGCCAAGATGAGGGGGCGCGGGGCTCTAGCAATCAGCCCCAGCATTTT. The chain has TRBV4-2 and TRBJ1-5, with 7 bases matching TRBD1. V lost 0 bases to trimming and J lost 0 bases; unmatched junction nucleotides: 11. Looked up from germline, CDR1 is LGHNA and CDR2 is YNFKEQ. The CDR3 runs to 19 residues.